This T cell receptor beta chain was observed in a study of identical twins (dated by TCRdb to between 2015 and 2016). With respect to the entire study: The study deep-sequenced TCR alpha and beta repertoires from monozygotic twins, unrelated adults of various ages and cord blood to test whether fetal clonotypes persist. Replicate twin experiments were performed at different times using different library preparation protocols to rule out contamination.

Overall study outcomes, separate from this receptor: In monozygotic twins, recombination models systematically underestimated out-of-frame TCR alpha sharing, but the models matched the sharing seen between unrelated individuals. Compared with coincidental sharing between unrelated individuals, out-of-frame TCR alpha sequences shared between twins had an excess of sequences with low generation probability. Excess twin sharing in beta out-of-frame sequences was weaker because fewer shared sequences lowered the signal-to-noise ratio. Zero-insertion analyses could be partly confounded by invariant T cells such as MAIT and iNKT, though diverse VJ usage argued against such confounding for most clonotypes. Abundant cord blood beta clonotypes carried fewer insertions; young adult naive repertoires showed a weaker similar trend, while memory repertoires showed none. Conclusions relied on cross-sectional statistical analysis, since the same donors could not be followed over many years.

Ten or more counts support this clonotype. Which antigen it targets is not known. Per-base quality was not reported, and no clone a single base away is much larger than it. Only healthy Caucasian donors were included. Three pairs of female monozygotic twins, all aged roughly 18 to 29 years, made up the twin cohort. Peripheral blood mononuclear cells were the source from which RNA for the TCR libraries was isolated. The method behind the library was 5' RACE. The sequencer was an Illumina HiSeq 2000. A universal primer binding site was added through template switching, and the final cDNA carried a unique molecular identifier so that TCR cDNA molecules could be counted accurately. Specific primers in the conserved constant-segment region were used to synthesize first-strand cDNA for TCR alpha and beta chains. Each cDNA library was double barcoded, with a SMART-Mk sample barcode plus Illumina barcodes, to control for contamination. TruSeq adapter sequences, together with Illumina sample barcodes, were added in two successive PCR steps. The Illumina HiSeq platform was used with custom primers to sequence TCR alpha and beta cDNA libraries. Under the source paper's analysis protocol: Unique molecular identifiers were extracted from raw reads with MiGEC, and CDR3 positions were determined with MiXCR. Recombination models were inferred per individual with the repgenHMM and IGoR tools using an EM algorithm. Shared clonotypes were analyzed with the tcR package in R, and sharing was normalized by the product of cloneset sizes. To study raw recombination free of thymic and clonal selection effects, out-of-frame nonproductive sequences were analyzed. TCRdb reworked the public reads: Q25 trimming with fastp, MiXCR clone assembly, productive beta chains retained. Here each entry gathers all rows of one CDR3 protein and keeps the most common genes and DNA. TCRdb, rather than the study authors, made the V and J calls. Here the sample has around 570,000 distinct CDR3 sequences; around 9.6% occur a single time. Of the sample, approximately 3% falls within the top ten clones.

In addition, the sample was reused for a study of yellow fever vaccine responses in identical twins. Looking at the second paper: According to the authors, in identical twins the way T cells responded to vaccination appeared partly convergent and partly personalized. In identical twins, the study followed T cell clones that responded to the vaccine with precision.

The origin of this receptor is a woman between 18 and 30 years old in good health. The sample consisted of PBMCs.

The nucleotides read TGTGCGAGCGGACGGGTTGAAGCTTTCTTT. This yields the protein CASGRVEAFF. Recombination linked TRBV30 to TRBJ1-1; the D gene lacks a confident call. CDR1 and CDR2, looked up from the germline V gene (reference sequence), are GTSNPN and SVGIG. The CDR3 numbers 10 residues from cysteine through phenylalanine. Only the CDR3 part of the read is kept: 30 bases, read in frame from the first base.